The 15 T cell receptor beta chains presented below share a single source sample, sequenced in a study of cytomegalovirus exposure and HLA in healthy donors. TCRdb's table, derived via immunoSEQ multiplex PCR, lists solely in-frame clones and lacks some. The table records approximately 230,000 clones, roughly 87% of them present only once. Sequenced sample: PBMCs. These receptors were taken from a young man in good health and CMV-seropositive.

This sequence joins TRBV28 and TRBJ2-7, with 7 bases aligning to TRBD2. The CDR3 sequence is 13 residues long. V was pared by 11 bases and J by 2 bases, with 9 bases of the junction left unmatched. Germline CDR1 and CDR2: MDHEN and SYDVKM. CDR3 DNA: TGTGCCGCGGGCGCTAGCGGACCCTACGAGCAGTACTTC. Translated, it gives CAAGASGPYEQYF.

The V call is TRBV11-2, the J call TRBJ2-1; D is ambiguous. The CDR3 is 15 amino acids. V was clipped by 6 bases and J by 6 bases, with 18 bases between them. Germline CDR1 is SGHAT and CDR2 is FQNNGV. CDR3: CASSFPGQRINEQFF. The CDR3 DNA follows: TGTGCCAGCAGTTTCCCCGGGCAGCGAATCAATGAGCAGTTCTTC.

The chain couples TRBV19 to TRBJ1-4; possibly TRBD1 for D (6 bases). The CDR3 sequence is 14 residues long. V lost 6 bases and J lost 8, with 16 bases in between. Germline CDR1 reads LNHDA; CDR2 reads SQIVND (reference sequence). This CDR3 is CASSYRDVSEKLFF. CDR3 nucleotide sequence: TGTGCCAGTAGCTACAGGGACGTTTCGGAAAAACTGTTTTTT. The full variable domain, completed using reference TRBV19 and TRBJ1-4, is DGGITQSPKYLFRKEGQNVTLSCEQNLNHDAMYWYRQDPGQGLRLIYYSQIVNDFQKGDIAEGYSVSREKKESFPLTVTSAQKNPTAFYLCASSYRDVSEKLFFGSGTQLSVL.

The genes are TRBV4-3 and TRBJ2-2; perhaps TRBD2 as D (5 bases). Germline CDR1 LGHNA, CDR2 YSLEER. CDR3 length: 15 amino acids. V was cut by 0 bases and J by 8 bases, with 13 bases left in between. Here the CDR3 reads CASSQDSSRWGELFF. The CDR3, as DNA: TGCGCCAGCAGCCAAGATTCTAGCAGGTGGGGGGAGCTGTTTTTT.

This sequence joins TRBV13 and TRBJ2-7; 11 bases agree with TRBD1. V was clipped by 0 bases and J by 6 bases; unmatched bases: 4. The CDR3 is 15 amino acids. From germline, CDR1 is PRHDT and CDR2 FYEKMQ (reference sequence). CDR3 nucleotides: TGTGCCAGCAGCTTAGGCGGGACAGGGGGTCGCGAGCAGTACTTC. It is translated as CASSLGGTGGREQYF.

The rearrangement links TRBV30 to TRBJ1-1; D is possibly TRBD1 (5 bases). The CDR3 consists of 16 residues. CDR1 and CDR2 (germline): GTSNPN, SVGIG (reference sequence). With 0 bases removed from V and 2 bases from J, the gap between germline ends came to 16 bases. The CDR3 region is CAWSVFGWDRNTEAFF. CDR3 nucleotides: TGTGCCTGGAGTGTATTCGGTTGGGACCGCAACACTGAAGCTTTCTTT.

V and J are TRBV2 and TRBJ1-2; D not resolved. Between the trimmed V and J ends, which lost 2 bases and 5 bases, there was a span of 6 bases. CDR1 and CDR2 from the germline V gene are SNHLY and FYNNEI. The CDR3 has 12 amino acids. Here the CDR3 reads CASSEPTYGYTF. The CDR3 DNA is TGTGCCAGCAGTGAACCGACATATGGCTACACCTTC.

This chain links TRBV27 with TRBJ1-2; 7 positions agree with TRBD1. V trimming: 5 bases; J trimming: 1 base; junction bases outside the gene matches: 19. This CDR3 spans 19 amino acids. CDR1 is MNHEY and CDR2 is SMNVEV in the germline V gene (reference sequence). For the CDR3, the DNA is TGTGCCAGCAGTCAGTACGGGACAGAACCTCGAGTTGGTAACTATGGCTACACCTTC. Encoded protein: CASSQYGTEPRVGNYGYTF.

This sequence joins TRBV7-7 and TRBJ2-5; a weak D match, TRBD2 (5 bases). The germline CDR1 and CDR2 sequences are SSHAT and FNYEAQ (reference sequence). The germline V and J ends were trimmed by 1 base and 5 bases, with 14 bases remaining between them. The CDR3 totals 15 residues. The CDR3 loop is CASSLGIGSGETQYF. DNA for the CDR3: TGTGCCAGCAGCTTAGGAATCGGATCGGGGGAGACCCAGTACTTC.

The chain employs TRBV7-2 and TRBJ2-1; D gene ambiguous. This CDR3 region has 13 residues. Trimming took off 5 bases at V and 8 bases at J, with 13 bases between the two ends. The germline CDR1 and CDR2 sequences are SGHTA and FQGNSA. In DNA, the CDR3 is TGTGCCAGCAGCCCTTCTAACAAAGATGAGCAGTTCTTC. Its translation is CASSPSNKDEQFF.

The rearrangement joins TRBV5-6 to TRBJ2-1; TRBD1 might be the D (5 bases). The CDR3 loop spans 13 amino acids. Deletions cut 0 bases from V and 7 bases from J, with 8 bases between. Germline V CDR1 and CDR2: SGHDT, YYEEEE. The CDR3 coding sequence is TGTGCCAGCAGCTTGGGGGGCGAGAATGAGCAGTTCTTC. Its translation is CASSLGGENEQFF. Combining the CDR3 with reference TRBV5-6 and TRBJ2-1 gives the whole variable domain DAGVTQSPTHLIKTRGQQVTLRCSPKSGHDTVSWYQQALGQGPQFIFQYYEEEERQRGNFPDRFSGHQFPNYSSELNVNALLLGDSALYLCASSLGGENEQFFGPGTRLTVL.

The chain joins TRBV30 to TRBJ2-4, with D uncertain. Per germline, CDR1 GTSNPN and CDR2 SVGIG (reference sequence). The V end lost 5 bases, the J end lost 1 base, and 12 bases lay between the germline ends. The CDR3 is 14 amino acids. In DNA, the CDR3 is TGTGCCTGGGAAGACCCCGTTGCCAAAAACATTCAGTACTTC. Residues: CAWEDPVAKNIQYF.

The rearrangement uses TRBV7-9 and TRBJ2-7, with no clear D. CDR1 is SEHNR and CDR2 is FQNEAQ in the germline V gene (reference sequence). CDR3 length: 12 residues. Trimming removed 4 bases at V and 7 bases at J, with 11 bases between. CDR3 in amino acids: CASSWTSTEQYF. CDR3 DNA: TGTGCCAGCAGCTGGACCAGTACGGAGCAGTACTTC.

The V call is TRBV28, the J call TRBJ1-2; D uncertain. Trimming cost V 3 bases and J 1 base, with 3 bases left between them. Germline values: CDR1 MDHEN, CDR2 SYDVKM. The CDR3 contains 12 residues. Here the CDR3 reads CASSLGNYGYTF. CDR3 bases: TGTGCCAGCAGTTTGGGTAACTATGGCTACACCTTC.

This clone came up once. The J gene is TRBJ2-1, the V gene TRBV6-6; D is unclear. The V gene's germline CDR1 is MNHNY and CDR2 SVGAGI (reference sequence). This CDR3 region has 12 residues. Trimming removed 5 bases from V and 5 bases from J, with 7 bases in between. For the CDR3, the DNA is TGTGCCAGCAGTAGGGTCCACAATGAGCAGTTCTTC. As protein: CASSRVHNEQFF.